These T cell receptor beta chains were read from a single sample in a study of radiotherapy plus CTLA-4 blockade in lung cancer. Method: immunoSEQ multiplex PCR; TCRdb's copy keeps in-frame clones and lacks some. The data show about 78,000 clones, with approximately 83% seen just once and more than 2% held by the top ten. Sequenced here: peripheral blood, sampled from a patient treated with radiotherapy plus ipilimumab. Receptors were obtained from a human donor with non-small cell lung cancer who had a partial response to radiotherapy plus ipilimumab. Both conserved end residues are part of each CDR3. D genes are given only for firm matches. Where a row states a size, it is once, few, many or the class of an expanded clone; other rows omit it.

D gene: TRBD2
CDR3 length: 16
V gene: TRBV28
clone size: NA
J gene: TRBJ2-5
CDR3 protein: CASSLGAGVYEETQYF
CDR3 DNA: TGTGCCAGCAGTTTAGGGGCGGGGGTATATGAAGAGACCCAGTACTTC

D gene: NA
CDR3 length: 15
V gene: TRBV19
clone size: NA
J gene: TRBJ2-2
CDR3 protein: CASSAGLLNTGELFF
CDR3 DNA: TGTGCCAGTAGTGCGGGACTCCTCAACACCGGGGAGCTGTTTTTT

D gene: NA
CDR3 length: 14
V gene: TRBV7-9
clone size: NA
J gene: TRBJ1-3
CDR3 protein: CAGQTGTSGNTIYF
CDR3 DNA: TGTGCCGGTCAAACAGGAACCTCTGGAAACACCATATATTTT

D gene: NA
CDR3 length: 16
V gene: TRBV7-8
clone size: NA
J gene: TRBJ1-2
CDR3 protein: CASSRDRHPRNYGYTF
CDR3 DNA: TGTGCCAGCAGCAGAGATCGACACCCCAGAAACTATGGCTACACCTTC

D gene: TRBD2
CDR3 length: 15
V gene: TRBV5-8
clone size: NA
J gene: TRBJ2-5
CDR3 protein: CASSLGLAGQETQYF
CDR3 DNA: TGTGCCAGCAGCTTGGGACTAGCGGGCCAAGAGACCCAGTACTTC

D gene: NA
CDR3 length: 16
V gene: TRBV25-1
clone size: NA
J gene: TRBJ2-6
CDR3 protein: CASSVGGGSGANVLTF
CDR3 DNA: TGTGCCAGCAGTGTAGGGGGGGGCTCTGGGGCCAACGTCCTGACTTTC

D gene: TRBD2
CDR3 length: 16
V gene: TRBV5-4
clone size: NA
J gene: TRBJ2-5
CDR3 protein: CASSYGTSGSGETQYF
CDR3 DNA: TGTGCCAGCAGCTACGGGACTAGCGGGAGCGGGGAGACCCAGTACTTC

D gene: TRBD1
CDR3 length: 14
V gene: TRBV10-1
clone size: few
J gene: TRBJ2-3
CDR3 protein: CASSEPGTGNTQYF
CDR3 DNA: TGCGCCAGCAGTGAGCCAGGGACAGGGAATACGCAGTATTTT

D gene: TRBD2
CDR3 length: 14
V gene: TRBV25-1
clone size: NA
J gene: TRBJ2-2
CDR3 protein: CASSGLAGSGELFF
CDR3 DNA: TGTGCCAGCAGTGGACTAGCCGGTTCAGGGGAGCTGTTTTTT

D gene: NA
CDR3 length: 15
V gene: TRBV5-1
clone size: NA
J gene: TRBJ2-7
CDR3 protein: CASSSGGGTSYEQYF
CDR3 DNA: TGCGCCAGCAGCTCGGGGGGCGGGACCTCCTACGAGCAGTACTTC

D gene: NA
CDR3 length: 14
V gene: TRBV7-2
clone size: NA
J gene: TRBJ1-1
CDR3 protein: CASSLEELNTEAFF
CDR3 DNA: TGTGCCAGCAGCTTAGAAGAGCTGAACACTGAAGCTTTCTTT

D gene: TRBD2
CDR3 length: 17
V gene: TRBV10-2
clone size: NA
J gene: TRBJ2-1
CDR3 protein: CASSPAVLAGFFGEQFF
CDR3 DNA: TGCGCCAGCAGTCCCGCCGTGTTAGCGGGATTCTTCGGTGAGCAGTTCTTC

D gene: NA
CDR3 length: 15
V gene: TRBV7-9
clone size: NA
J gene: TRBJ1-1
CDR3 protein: CASSLGEGGSTEAFF
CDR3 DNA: TGTGCCAGCAGCTTAGGGGAGGGAGGGTCCACTGAAGCTTTCTTT

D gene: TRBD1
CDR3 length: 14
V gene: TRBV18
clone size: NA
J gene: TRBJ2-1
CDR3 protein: CASSPPTGDNEQFF
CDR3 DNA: TGTGCCAGCTCACCACCGACAGGGGACAATGAGCAGTTCTTC

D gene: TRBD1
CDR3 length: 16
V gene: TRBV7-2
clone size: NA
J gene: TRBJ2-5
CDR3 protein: CASSFRDRGGRETQYF
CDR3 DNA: TGTGCCAGCAGCTTCCGAGACAGGGGGGGTAGAGAGACCCAGTACTTC

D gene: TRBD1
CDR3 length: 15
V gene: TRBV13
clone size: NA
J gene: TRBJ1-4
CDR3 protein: CASSQRQGSSEKLFF
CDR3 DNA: TGTGCCAGCAGCCAACGACAGGGGAGTTCTGAAAAACTGTTTTTT

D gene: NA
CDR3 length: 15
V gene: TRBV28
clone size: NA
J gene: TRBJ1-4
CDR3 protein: CASSPGGGSYEKLFF
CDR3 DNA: TGTGCCAGCAGTCCTGGGGGGGGGTCGTATGAAAAACTGTTTTTT

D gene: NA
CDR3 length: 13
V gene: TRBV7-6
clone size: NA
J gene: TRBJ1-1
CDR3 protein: CASRPTMNTEAFF
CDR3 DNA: TGTGCCAGCAGGCCTACCATGAACACTGAAGCTTTCTTT

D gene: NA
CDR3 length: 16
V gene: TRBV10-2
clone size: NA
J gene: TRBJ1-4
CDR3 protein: CASSESGGTTNEKLFF
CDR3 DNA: TGCGCCAGCAGTGAGTCGGGGGGGACGACTAATGAAAAACTGTTTTTT

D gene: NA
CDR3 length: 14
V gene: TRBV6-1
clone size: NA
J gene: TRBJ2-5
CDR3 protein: CASTETQGLETQYF
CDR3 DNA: TGTGCCAGCACCGAGACACAGGGATTAGAGACCCAGTACTTC

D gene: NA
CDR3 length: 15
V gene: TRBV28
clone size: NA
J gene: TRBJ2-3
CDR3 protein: CASSGGSPSTDTQYF
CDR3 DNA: TGTGCCAGCAGTGGGGGGAGTCCTAGCACAGATACGCAGTATTTT

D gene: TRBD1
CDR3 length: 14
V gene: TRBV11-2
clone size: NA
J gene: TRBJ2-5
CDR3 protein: CASSFTGGRETQYF
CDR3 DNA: TGTGCCAGCAGCTTTACAGGGGGCCGAGAGACCCAGTACTTC

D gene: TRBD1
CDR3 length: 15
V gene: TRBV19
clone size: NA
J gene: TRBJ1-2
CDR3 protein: CASSIRGTGYDGYTF
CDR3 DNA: TGTGCCAGTAGTATCCGCGGGACAGGGTACGATGGCTACACCTTC

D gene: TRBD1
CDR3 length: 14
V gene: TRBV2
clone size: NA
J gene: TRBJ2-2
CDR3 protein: CASRETGVSGELFF
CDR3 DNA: TGTGCCAGCAGGGAAACAGGGGTATCCGGGGAGCTGTTTTTT

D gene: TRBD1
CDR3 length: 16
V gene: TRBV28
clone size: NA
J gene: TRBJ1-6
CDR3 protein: CASSLYGTGVNSPLHF
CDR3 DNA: TGTGCCAGCAGTTTATACGGGACAGGGGTTAATTCACCCCTCCACTTT

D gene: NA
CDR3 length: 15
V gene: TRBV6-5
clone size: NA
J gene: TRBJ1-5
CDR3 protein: CASRRTVDSNQPQHF
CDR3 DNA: TGTGCCAGCAGGCGGACAGTAGATAGCAATCAGCCCCAGCATTTT

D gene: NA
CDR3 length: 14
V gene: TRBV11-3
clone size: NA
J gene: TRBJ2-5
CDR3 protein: CASSLHFDEETQYF
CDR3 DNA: TGTGCCAGCAGCTTACACTTTGATGAAGAGACCCAGTACTTC

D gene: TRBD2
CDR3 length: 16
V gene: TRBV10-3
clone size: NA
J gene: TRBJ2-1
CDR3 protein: CAISERAGESYNEQFF
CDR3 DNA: TGTGCCATCAGCGAGAGGGCGGGAGAGTCCTACAATGAGCAGTTCTTC

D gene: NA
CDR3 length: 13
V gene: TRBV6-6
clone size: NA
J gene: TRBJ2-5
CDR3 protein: CASSYPEVETQYF
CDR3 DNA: TGTGCCAGCAGTTACCCGGAGGTAGAGACCCAGTACTTC

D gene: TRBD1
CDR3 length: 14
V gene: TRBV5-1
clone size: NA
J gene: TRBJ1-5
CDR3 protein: CASSLGTDTQPQHF
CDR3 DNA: TGCGCCAGCAGCTTAGGGACAGATACACAGCCCCAGCATTTT

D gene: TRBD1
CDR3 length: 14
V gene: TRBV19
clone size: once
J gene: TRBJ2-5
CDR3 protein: CASSITGGAETQYF
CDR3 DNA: TGTGCCAGTAGTATTACAGGGGGCGCGGAGACCCAGTACTTC

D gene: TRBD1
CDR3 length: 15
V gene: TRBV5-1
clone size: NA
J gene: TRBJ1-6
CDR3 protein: CASSMEGQGASPLHF
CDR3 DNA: TGCGCCAGCAGCATGGAAGGACAGGGTGCTTCACCCCTCCACTTT

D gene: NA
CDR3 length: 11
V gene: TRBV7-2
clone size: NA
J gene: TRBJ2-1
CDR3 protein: CASSLGVEQFF
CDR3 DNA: TGTGCCAGCAGCTTAGGCGTTGAGCAGTTCTTC

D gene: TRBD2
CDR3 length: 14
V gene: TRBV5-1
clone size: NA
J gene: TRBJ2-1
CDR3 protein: CASSVPGTSKEQFF
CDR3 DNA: TGCGCCAGCAGCGTTCCCGGGACTAGTAAGGAGCAGTTCTTC

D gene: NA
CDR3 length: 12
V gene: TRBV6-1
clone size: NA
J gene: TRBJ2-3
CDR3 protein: CASSGHTDTQYF
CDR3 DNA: TGTGCCAGCAGTGGACACACAGATACGCAGTATTTT

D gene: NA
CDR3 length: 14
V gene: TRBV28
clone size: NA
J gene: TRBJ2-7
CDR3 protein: CASSSPGVRYEQYF
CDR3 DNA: TGTGCCAGCAGTTCCCCGGGGGTACGCTACGAGCAGTACTTC

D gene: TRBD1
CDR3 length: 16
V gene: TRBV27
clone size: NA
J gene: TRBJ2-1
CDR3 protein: CASSPGTGVPDNEQFF
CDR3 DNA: TGTGCCAGCAGCCCCGGGACAGGGGTTCCTGACAATGAGCAGTTCTTC

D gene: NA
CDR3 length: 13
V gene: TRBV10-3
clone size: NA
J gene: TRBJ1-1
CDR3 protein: CATVGPPGTEAFF
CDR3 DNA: TGTGCCACCGTCGGCCCTCCGGGCACTGAAGCTTTCTTT

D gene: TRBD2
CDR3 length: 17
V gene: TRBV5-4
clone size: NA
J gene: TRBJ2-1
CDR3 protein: CASSGRLAGGLVDEQFF
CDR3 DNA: TGTGCCAGCAGCGGCCGACTAGCGGGAGGGTTGGTGGATGAGCAGTTCTTC

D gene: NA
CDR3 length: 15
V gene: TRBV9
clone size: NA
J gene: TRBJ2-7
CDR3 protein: CASSEVPHRSYEQYF
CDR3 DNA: TGTGCCAGCAGCGAAGTCCCCCACAGATCCTACGAGCAGTACTTC

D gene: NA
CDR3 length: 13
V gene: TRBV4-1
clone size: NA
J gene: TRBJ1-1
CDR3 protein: CASSLRGLTEAFF
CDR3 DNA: TGCGCCAGCAGCCTTAGGGGCTTGACTGAAGCTTTCTTT

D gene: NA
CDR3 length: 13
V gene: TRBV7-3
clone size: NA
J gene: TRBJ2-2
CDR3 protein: CASTAGGPGELFF
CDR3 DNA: TGTGCCAGCACGGCCGGGGGGCCCGGGGAGCTGTTTTTT

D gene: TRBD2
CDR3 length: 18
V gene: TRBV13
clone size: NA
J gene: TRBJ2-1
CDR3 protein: CASSSKAGTSGRMYEQFF
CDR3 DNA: TGTGCCAGCAGCTCCAAGGCGGGGACTAGCGGGAGGATGTATGAGCAGTTCTTC